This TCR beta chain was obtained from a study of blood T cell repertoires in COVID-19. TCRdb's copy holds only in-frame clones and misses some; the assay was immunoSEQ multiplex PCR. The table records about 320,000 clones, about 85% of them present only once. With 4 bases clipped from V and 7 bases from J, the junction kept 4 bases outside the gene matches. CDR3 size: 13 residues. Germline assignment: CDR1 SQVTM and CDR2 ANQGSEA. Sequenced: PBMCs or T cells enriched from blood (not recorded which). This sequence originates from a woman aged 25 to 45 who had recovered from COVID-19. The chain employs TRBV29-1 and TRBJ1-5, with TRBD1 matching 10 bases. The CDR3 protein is CSVAGTGVQPQHF. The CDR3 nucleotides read TGCAGCGTTGCGGGGACAGGGGTACAGCCCCAGCATTTT.